This T cell receptor (beta chain) was recovered during a study of OX40 agonist ivuxolimab in advanced cancers. The CDR3 totals 13 residues. V dropped 5 bases and J dropped 8 bases, with 15 bases sitting between them. Germline V CDR1 and CDR2: MNHNS, SASEGT. Data came from immunoSEQ multiplex PCR; TCRdb stores just in-frame clones and leaves some out. This sample has about 67,000 clones, with about 85% found just once. The receptor was isolated from an adult with an advanced solid tumor such as melanoma, head and neck, liver or kidney cancer. The chain recombines TRBV6-1 with TRBJ1-1; D not resolved. This specimen consisted of CD4+ or CD8+ T cells sorted from blood, obtained in a trial of the OX40 agonist ivuxolimab. As DNA, the CDR3 is TGTGCCAGCAGTCTCCGGGTTTCTACGGAAGCTTTCTTT. This gives the protein CASSLRVSTEAFF.